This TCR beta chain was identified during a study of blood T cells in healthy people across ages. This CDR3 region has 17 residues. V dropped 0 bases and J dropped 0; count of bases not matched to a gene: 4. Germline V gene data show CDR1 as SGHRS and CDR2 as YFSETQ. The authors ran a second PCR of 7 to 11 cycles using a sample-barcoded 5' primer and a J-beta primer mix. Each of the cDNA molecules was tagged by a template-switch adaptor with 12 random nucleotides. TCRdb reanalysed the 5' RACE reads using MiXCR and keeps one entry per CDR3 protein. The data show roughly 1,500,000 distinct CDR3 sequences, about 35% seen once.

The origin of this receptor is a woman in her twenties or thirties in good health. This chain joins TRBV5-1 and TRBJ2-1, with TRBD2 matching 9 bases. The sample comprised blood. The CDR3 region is CASSLDGSGSSYNEQFF. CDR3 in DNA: TGCGCCAGCAGCTTGGATGGTAGCGGGAGCTCCTACAATGAGCAGTTCTTC.